These 18 T cell receptor beta chains came from one sample sequenced in a study of blood T cell repertoires in COVID-19. Here immunoSEQ multiplex PCR was the method, and the copy in TCRdb shows in-frame clones only, minus some. The sample yields some 49,000 clones, 75% to 95% seen once. The sample taken for sequencing was peripheral blood. These receptors came from a man aged 50 to 59 with active COVID-19.

The V call is TRBV2, the J call TRBJ2-1; D might be TRBD1 (6 bases). The CDR3 has 15 amino acids. Between the trimmed V and J ends, which lost 4 bases and 0 bases, there was a span of 10 bases. Looked up from germline, CDR1 is SNHLY and CDR2 is FYNNEI. CDR3 bases: TGTGCCAGCAGTGGGGACACGAGCTCCTACAATGAGCAGTTCTTC. Its translation: CASSGDTSSYNEQFF.

This rearrangement joins TRBV6-5 to TRBJ2-1; D is undetermined. CDR1 and CDR2 from the germline V gene are MNHEY and SVGAGI. The CDR3 loop spans 13 amino acids. V lost 7 bases to trimming and J lost 3 bases, with 10 bases between them. CDR3 protein: CASNSPLYNEQFF. In DNA, the CDR3 is TGTGCCAGCAACAGTCCTCTCTACAATGAGCAGTTCTTC.

The V and J genes are TRBV5-1 and TRBJ1-5, with D possibly matching TRBD1 (5 bases). V dropped 1 base and J dropped 4 bases, with 12 bases sitting between them. The CDR3 is made up of 15 amino acids. Germline CDR1 reads SGHRS; CDR2 reads YFSETQ. The CDR3 protein is CASSLSPGRNQPQHF. CDR3 nucleotides: TGCGCCAGCAGCTTGTCCCCAGGGCGAAATCAGCCCCAGCATTTT.

In DNA form, the CDR3 reads TGTGCCAGCAGTGAAGCCCAATTAGCCAAAAACATTCAGTACTTC. Amino acids: CASSEAQLAKNIQYF. The chain employs TRBV6-1 and TRBJ2-4, with no clear D. CDR1 MNHNS and CDR2 SASEGT come from the germline V gene. The CDR3 spans 15 residues. The V end was cut by 0 bases, the J end by 0 bases, with 6 bases between.

The rearrangement uses TRBV18 and TRBJ2-3; possible D gene TRBD1, 6 bases. Germline V gives CDR1 KGHSH, CDR2 LQKENI. The CDR3 is 17 residues long. The ends were cut back, 0 bases at V and 7 bases at J, with 20 bases in the middle. This CDR3 reads CASSPPVFQGREYTQYF. The CDR3 DNA follows: TGTGCCAGCTCACCACCAGTTTTCCAGGGGCGAGAGTATACGCAGTATTTT. The full variable domain, in which reference TRBV18 and TRBJ2-3 provide the parts outside the CDR3, is NAGVMQNPRHLVRRRGQEARLRCSPMKGHSHVYWYRQLPEEGLKFMVYLQKENIIDESGMPKERFSAEFPKEGPSILRIQQVVRGDSAAYFCASSPPVFQGREYTQYFGPGTRLTVL.

The chain joins TRBV3-1 (or the pseudogene TRBV3-2) to TRBJ1-1; unclear D gene. Trimming took off 0 bases at V and 4 bases at J, with 9 bases between the two ends. The CDR3 loop spans 14 amino acids. Germline loops: CDR1 LGHDT, CDR2 YNNKEL (reference sequence). CDR3 nucleotides: TGTGCCAGCAGCCAAGATGCGTCGGGCACTGAAGCTTTCTTT. As protein: CASSQDASGTEAFF.

The CDR3 region has the DNA TGTGCCAGCCTCTCCAAGGGGGTTGGCTCCGGAAACACCATATATTTT. This translates into CASLSKGVGSGNTIYF. The J gene is TRBJ1-3, the V gene TRBV6-6; maybe TRBD1 (6 bases). Per germline, CDR1 MNHNY and CDR2 SVGAGI (reference sequence). V lost 8 bases and J 4 bases, leaving 21 bases between the germline ends. The CDR3 sequence is 16 residues long.

The gene calls are TRBV29-1 and TRBJ1-1, with 7 bases that match TRBD1. The CDR3 length is 12 residues. The V segment lost 7 bases and the J segment 10 bases; nucleotides outside the gene matches: 12. The germline V gene encodes CDR1 SQVTM and CDR2 ANQGSEA. CDR3: CSAPLGAGGAFF. The CDR3 DNA follows: TGCAGCGCTCCCTTGGGCGCAGGGGGAGCTTTCTTT.

This clone showed up just a few times. CDR3 coding DNA: TGTGCCAGCAGACCGGGATCGGGAACCGGGGAGCTGTTTTTT. Amino acids: CASRPGSGTGELFF. The chain recombines TRBV2 with TRBJ2-2, with a tentative D call TRBD2 (5 bases). The CDR3 has 14 amino acids. Germline V gene lookup returns CDR1 SNHLY and CDR2 FYNNEI. V lost 6 bases, J lost 5 bases, and 13 bases lay in between.

The chain links TRBV5-5 to TRBJ2-1; D is uncertain. Germline-derived CDR1 and CDR2 are SGHKS and YYEKEE (reference sequence). Trimming stripped 3 bases from V and 9 bases from J, with 7 bases between. CDR3 size: 11 residues. Here the CDR3 reads CASSSLVEQFF. DNA for the CDR3: TGTGCCAGCAGCTCCCTCGTTGAGCAGTTCTTC. Together with reference TRBV5-5 and TRBJ2-1, the CDR3 gives the full variable domain: DAGVTQSPTHLIKTRGQQVTLRCSPISGHKSVSWYQQVLGQGPQFIFQYYEKEERGRGNFPDRFSARQFPNYSSELNVNALLLGDSALYLCASSSLVEQFFGPGTRLTVL.

This sequence joins TRBV6-5 and TRBJ2-1; weak D call: TRBD2 (5 bases). V gave up 8 bases and J gave up 11 bases, with 10 bases separating them. The CDR3 length is 10 residues. Germline values: CDR1 MNHEY, CDR2 SVGAGI. The CDR3 loop is CASGGPKQFF. The CDR3 DNA reads TGTGCCAGCGGAGGACCGAAGCAGTTCTTC.

The V gene is TRBV18, the J gene TRBJ2-3; D is unclear. Deletions cut 3 bases from V and 4 bases from J, with 11 bases between. Germline-derived CDR1 and CDR2 are KGHSH and LQKENI. CDR3 length: 14 amino acids. CDR3 region: CASSPPESPDTQYF. The CDR3 DNA reads as TGTGCCAGCTCACCCCCGGAGAGCCCAGATACGCAGTATTTT.

The V call is TRBV6-5, the J call TRBJ2-1; the D gene is possibly TRBD1 (6 bases). The CDR3 consists of 16 residues. Germline-derived CDR1 and CDR2 are MNHEY and SVGAGI. V gave up 2 bases and J gave up 6 bases, with 17 bases separating them. CDR3 loop: CASSYRGTNRANEQFF. CDR3 sequence (DNA): TGTGCCAGCAGTTACCGCGGCACTAACAGGGCCAATGAGCAGTTCTTC.

The chain recombines TRBV18 with TRBJ2-1, with a tentative D call TRBD2 (5 bases). The CDR3 has 13 amino acids. Germline V gene sequence: CDR1 KGHSH, CDR2 LQKENI. V lost 4 bases to trimming and J lost 5 bases, with 9 bases between them. The CDR3 region has the DNA TGTGCCAGCTCACTACTGCGGGACAATGAGCAGTTCTTC. This encodes CASSLLRDNEQFF. Full variable domain (outside the CDR3, taken from reference TRBV18 and TRBJ2-1): NAGVMQNPRHLVRRRGQEARLRCSPMKGHSHVYWYRQLPEEGLKFMVYLQKENIIDESGMPKERFSAEFPKEGPSILRIQQVVRGDSAAYFCASSLLRDNEQFFGPGTRLTVL.

The J gene is TRBJ2-3, the V gene TRBV11-2; 8 positions agree with TRBD2. CDR3 length equals 16 residues. The germline gives CDR1 SGHAT, CDR2 FQNNGV. With V trimmed by 4 bases and J by 3 bases, 9 bases remained unmatched. In DNA form, the CDR3 reads TGTGCCAGCAGCTCAACGCGCGGGAGGTTGACAGATACGCAGTATTTT. Residues: CASSSTRGRLTDTQYF.

The chain uses TRBV27 and TRBJ2-3, with a tentative D call TRBD1 (5 bases). The V and J ends lost 5 bases and 2 bases respectively, with 11 bases between them. The CDR3 consists of 14 residues. The germline V gene has CDR1 MNHEY and CDR2 SMNVEV (reference sequence). CDR3 region: CASSVAGNTDTQYF. CDR3 bases: TGTGCCAGCAGTGTAGCAGGGAACACAGATACGCAGTATTTT.

This clone has a single count. V is TRBV5-1 and J is TRBJ1-4; 7 bases are a match to TRBD1. The CDR3 consists of 14 residues. Germline-derived CDR1 and CDR2 are SGHRS and YFSETQ. The V gene end was trimmed by 4 bases and the J gene end by 7 bases; junction bases not matched to a gene: 7. The CDR3 region has the DNA TGCGCCAGCAGCCTCAGGGGGATAGGTGAAAAACTGTTTTTT. It encodes CASSLRGIGEKLFF.

J is TRBJ2-1 and V is TRBV4-1; D possibly corresponds to TRBD2 (6 bases). V gave up 4 bases and J gave up 8 bases, with 12 bases separating them. The CDR3 is 13 amino acids. Germline lookup yields CDR1 MGHRA and CDR2 YSYEKL. This CDR3 reads CASSRGGGYEQFF. In nucleotides, the CDR3 is TGCGCCAGCAGCCGGGGTGGGGGGTATGAGCAGTTCTTC.